This TCR beta chain was sequenced in a study of blood T cells in healthy people across ages. Trimming shortened V by 3 bases and J by 4 bases, and 11 bases separated the two germline ends. Germline V gene sequence: CDR1 SGHKS, CDR2 YYEKEE (reference sequence). The CDR3 totals 14 residues. Using a J-beta primer mix together with a sample-barcoded 5' primer, a second PCR was run for about 7 to 12 cycles. Per sample, CDR3-containing paired-end reads numbered at least 2.5 million. From the 5' RACE reads, TCRdb called clonotypes with MiXCR, one entry per CDR3 protein. The sample has under 2 million distinct CDR3 sequences; roughly 32% are singletons. The sample holds a few counts of this clonotype.

The V and J genes are TRBV5-5 and TRBJ2-1, with D possibly TRBD1 on 5 matching bases. The sequence was collected from a woman aged 25 to 39 in good health. The specimen sequenced was blood. CDR3 nucleotide sequence: TGTGCCAGCAGCTCACTGACAGCTTACAATGAGCAGTTCTTC. It yields the protein CASSSLTAYNEQFF.